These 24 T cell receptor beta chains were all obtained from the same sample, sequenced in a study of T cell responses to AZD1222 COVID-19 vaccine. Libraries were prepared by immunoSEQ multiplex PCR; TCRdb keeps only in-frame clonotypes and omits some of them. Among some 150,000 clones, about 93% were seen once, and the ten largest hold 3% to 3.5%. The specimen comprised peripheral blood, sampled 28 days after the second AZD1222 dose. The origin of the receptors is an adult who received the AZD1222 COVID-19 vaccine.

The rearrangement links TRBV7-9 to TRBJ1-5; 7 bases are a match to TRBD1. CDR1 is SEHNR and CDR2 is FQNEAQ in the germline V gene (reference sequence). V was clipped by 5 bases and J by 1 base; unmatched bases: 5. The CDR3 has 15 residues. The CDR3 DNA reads TGTGCCAGCAGCAGCACGGGACAGAGCAATCAGCCCCAGCATTTT. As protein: CASSSTGQSNQPQHF.

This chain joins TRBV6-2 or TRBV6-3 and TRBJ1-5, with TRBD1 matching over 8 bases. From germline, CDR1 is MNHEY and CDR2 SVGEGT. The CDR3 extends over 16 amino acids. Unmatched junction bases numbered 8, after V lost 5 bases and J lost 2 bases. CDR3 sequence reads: CASSIATGGGNQPQHF. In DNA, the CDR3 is TGTGCCAGCAGTATCGCCACAGGGGGGGGCAATCAGCCCCAGCATTTT.

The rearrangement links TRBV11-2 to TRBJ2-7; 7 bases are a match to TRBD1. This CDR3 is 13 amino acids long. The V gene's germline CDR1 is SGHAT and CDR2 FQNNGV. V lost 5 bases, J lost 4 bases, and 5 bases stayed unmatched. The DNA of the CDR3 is TGTGCCAGCAGCACGGGACAGAGATACGAGCAGTACTTC. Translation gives CASSTGQRYEQYF.

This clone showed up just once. The CDR3 loop reads CASSFGAGWVNEQFF. CDR3 nucleotide sequence: TGTGCCAGCAGTTTTGGCGCGGGATGGGTCAATGAGCAGTTCTTC. The rearrangement links TRBV27 to TRBJ2-1; maybe TRBD2 (6 bases). V lost 3 bases and J 6 bases, leaving 15 bases between the germline ends. The CDR3 consists of 15 residues. Germline loops: CDR1 MNHEY, CDR2 SMNVEV (reference sequence).

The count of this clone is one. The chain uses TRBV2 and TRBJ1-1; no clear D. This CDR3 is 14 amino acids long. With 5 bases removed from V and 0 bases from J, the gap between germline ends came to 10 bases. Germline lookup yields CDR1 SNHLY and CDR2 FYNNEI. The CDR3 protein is CASSKYMMNTEAFF. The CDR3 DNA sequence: TGTGCCAGCAGTAAGTACATGATGAACACTGAAGCTTTCTTT.

The CDR3 loop reads CASSLGAGADEQYF. The DNA for the CDR3 is TGCGCCAGCAGCTTGGGTGCGGGAGCGGACGAGCAGTACTTC. The genes are TRBV5-1 and TRBJ2-7; TRBD2 matches at 7 bases. Per germline, CDR1 SGHRS and CDR2 YFSETQ. This CDR3 comprises 14 residues. V was pared by 0 bases and J by 5 bases, with 5 bases of the junction left unmatched. The full variable domain, completed using reference TRBV5-1 and TRBJ2-7, is KAGVTQTPRYLIKTRGQQVTLSCSPISGHRSVSWYQQTPGQGLQFLFEYFSETQRNKGNFPGRFSGRQFSNSRSEMNVSTLELGDSALYLCASSLGAGADEQYFGPGTRLTVT.

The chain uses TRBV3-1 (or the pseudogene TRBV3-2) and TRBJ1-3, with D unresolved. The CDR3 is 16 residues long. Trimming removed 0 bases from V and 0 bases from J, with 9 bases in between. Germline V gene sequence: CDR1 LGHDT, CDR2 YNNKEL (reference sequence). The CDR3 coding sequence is TGTGCCAGCAGCCAAGATCGAGCACCCTCTGGAAACACCATATATTTT. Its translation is CASSQDRAPSGNTIYF.

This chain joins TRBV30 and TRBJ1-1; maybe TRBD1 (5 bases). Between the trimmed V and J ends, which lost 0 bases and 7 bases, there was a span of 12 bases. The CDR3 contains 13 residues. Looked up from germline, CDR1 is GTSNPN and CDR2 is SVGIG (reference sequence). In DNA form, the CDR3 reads TGTGCCTGGAGTGTCGGTGGGGGTCTTGAAGCTTTCTTT. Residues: CAWSVGGGLEAFF.

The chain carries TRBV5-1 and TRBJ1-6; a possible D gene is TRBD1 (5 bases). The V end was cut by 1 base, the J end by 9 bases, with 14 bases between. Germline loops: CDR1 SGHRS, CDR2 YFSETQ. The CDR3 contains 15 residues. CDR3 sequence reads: CASSLFVREASPLHF. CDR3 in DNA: TGCGCCAGCAGCTTGTTTGTCAGGGAGGCTTCACCCCTCCACTTT.

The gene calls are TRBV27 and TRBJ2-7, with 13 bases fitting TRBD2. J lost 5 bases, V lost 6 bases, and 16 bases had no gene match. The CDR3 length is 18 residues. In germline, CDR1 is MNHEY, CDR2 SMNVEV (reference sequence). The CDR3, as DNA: TGTGCCAGCAGCCCCACTAGCGGGAGGGCTCGTTTTCTGGACGAGCAGTACTTC. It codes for CASSPTSGRARFLDEQYF.

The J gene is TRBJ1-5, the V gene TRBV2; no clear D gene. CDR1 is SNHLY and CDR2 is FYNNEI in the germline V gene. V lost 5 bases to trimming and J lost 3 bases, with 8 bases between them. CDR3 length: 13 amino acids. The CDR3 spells CASSYGSNQPQHF. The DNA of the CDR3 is TGTGCCAGCAGTTACGGGTCCAATCAGCCCCAGCATTTT.

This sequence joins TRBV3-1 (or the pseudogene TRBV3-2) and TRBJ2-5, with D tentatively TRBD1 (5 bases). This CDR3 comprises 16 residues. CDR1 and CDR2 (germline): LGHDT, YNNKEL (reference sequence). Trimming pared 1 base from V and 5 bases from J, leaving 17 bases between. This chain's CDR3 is CASSQAKGRVGETQYF. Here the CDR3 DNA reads TGTGCCAGCAGCCAAGCAAAGGGCAGGGTCGGTGAGACCCAGTACTTC.

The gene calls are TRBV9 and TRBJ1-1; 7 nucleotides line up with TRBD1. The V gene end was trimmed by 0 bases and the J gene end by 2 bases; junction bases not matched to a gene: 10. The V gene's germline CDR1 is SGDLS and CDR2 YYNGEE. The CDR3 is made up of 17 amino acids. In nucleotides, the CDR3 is TGTGCCAGCAGCGTAGACCCGCCCGGGACAGCTAACACTGAAGCTTTCTTT. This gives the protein CASSVDPPGTANTEAFF.

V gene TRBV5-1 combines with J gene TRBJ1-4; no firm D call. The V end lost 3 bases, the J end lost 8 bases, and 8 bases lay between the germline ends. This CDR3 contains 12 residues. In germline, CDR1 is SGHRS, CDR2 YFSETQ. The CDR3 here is CASSSQGEKLFF. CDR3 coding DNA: TGCGCCAGCAGCTCACAAGGGGAAAAACTGTTTTTT.

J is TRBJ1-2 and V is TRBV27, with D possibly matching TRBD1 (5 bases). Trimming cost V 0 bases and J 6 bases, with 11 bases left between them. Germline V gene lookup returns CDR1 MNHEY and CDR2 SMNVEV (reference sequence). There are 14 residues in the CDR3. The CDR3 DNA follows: TGTGCCAGCAGTTTATCGTGGCAGGGCAATGGCTACACCTTC. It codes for CASSLSWQGNGYTF.

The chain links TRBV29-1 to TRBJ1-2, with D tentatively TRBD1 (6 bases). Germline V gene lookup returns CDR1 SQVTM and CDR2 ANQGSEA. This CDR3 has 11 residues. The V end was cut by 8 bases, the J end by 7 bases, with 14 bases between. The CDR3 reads CSSRGARGYTF. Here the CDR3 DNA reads TGCAGCTCTAGGGGGGCCCGTGGCTACACCTTC.

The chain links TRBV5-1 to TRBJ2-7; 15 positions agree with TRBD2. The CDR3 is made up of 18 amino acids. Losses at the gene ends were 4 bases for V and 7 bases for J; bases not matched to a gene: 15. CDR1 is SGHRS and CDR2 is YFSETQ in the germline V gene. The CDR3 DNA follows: TGCGCCAGCAGCCCGTGGACTAGCGGGAGGGCCTCCTTAGAAGAGCAGTACTTC. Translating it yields CASSPWTSGRASLEEQYF.

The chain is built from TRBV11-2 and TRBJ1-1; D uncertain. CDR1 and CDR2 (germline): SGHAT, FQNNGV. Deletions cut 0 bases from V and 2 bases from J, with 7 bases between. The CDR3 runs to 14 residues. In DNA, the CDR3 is TGTGCCAGCAGCTTAGATGGCGGTAACACTGAAGCTTTCTTT. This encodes CASSLDGGNTEAFF.

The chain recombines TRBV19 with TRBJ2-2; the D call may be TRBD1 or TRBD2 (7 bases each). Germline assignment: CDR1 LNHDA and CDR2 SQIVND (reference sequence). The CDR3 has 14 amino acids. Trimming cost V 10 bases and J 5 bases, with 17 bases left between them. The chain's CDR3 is CATLHRGGTGELFF. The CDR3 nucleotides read TGTGCCACACTTCACAGGGGAGGGACCGGGGAGCTGTTTTTT. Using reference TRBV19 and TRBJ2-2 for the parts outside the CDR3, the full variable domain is DGGITQSPKYLFRKEGQNVTLSCEQNLNHDAMYWYRQDPGQGLRLIYYSQIVNDFQKGDIAEGYSVSREKKESFPLTVTSAQKNPTAFYLCATLHRGGTGELFFGEGSRLTVL.

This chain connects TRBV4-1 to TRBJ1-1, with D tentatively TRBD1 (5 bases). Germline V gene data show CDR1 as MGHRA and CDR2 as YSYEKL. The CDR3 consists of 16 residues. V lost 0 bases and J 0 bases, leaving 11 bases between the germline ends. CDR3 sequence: CASSQEGAIMNTEAFF. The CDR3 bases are TGCGCCAGCAGCCAAGAAGGGGCGATTATGAACACTGAAGCTTTCTTT.

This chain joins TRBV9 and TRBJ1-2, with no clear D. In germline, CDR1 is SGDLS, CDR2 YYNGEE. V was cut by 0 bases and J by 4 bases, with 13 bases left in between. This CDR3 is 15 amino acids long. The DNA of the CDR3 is TGTGCCAGCAGCGTAGATAACCAAGCCCTCTATGGCTACACCTTC. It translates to CASSVDNQALYGYTF.

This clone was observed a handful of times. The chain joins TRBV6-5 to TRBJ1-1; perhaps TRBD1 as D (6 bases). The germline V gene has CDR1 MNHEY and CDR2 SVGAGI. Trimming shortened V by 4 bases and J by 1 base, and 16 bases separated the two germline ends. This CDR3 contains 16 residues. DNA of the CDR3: TGTGCCAGCAGTTTTAGGGTGCCGGGGGCGAACACTGAAGCTTTCTTT. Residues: CASSFRVPGANTEAFF.

In nucleotides, the CDR3 is TGTGCCAGTAGTACTGGGGGGCTCGGCGACTATGGCTACACCTTC. It translates to CASSTGGLGDYGYTF. The chain recombines TRBV19 with TRBJ1-2, with D possibly TRBD1 on 6 matching bases. The CDR3 sequence is 15 residues long. Germline V gene data show CDR1 as LNHDA and CDR2 as SQIVND (reference sequence). Trimming removed 4 bases from V and 3 bases from J, with 15 bases in between.

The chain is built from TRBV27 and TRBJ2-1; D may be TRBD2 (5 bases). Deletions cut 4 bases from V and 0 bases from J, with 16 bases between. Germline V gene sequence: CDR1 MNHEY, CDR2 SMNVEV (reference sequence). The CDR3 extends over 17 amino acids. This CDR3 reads CASSSPGGMSSYNEQFF. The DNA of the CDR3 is TGTGCCAGCAGTTCTCCCGGAGGTATGAGCTCCTACAATGAGCAGTTCTTC.